The following is a T cell receptor (beta chain) sequence with its context. Its cognate antigen is unknown. All of the donors were Caucasians in good health. The sample comes from a study of identical twins. TCRdb called the 5' RACE reads again in MiXCR, with one record for every CDR3 protein. The sample has around 1.7 million distinct CDR3 sequences; roughly 35% are singletons. This CDR3 region has 12 residues. Whole-study results and caveats: Recombination models fit unrelated individuals' TCR alpha sharing but underestimated twins'.

J is TRBJ1-5 and V is TRBV21-1. TRBV21-1 is given as a pseudogene. Specimen: cord blood. The source is a newborn girl in good health. The CDR3 here is CASSPDNRPQHF. The CDR3 DNA reads TGTGCCAGCAGCCCAGACAATCGGCCCCAGCATTTT.